A single sample is the source of the 3 T cell receptor beta chains below, sequenced in a study of Tregs in tolerant kidney transplant recipients. The method was immunoSEQ multiplex PCR; TCRdb's version includes in-frame clones alone and lacks a portion of them. The sample's table shows approximately 35,000 clones. The sample here was CD8+ T cells from blood, taken before the transplant. The receptors were sampled from a human donor who received a combined kidney and bone marrow transplant.

A remark on this clone: The CDR3 goes on 3 residues after the read ends, and that part is filled in from the germline J gene. V usage is TRBV11-2 and J usage is TRBJ1-2; the D gene is possibly TRBD1 (6 bases). The CDR3 loop spans 13 amino acids. Per germline, CDR1 SGHAT and CDR2 FQNNGV. The CDR3 is CASSLRGAWGYTF. Incomplete CDR3 DNA: TGTGCCAGCAGCTTACGGGGGGCTTGGGGC.

A note on this clone: The CDR3 end is not reached by the read, which stops 3 residues before it; the germline J gene fills it in. The rearrangement uses TRBV5-1 and TRBJ2-3; tentative D call: TRBD2 (5 bases). Between the trimmed V and J ends, which lost 1 base and 4 bases, there was a span of 13 bases. The length of the CDR3 is 15 residues. Germline CDR1 and CDR2: SGHRS and YFSETQ. CDR3: CASSLKSLAADTQYF. CDR3 DNA, as far as it was read: TGCGCCAGCAGCTTGAAGTCCCTAGCAGCAGATACG.

For this clone: The read is 3 residues too short to cover the CDR3 end, so that end is filled in from the germline J gene. The chain joins TRBV29-1 to TRBJ2-5; D perhaps matches TRBD2 (6 bases). From germline, CDR1 is SQVTM and CDR2 ANQGSEA. This CDR3 is 15 amino acids long. Trimming removed 0 bases at V and 1 base at J, with 12 bases between. The covered CDR3 bases are TGCAGCGTTGAAGATCTTAGCGGAACCCAAGAGACC. Its translation: CSVEDLSGTQET. The complete CDR3 sequence is CSVEDLSGTQETQYF.